This T cell receptor (beta chain) was recorded in a study of blood T cell repertoires in COVID-19. The wider study: Specimens from acute and convalescent COVID-19 originated in the United States, Italy and Spain. PBMCs, B-cell-depleted T cells, or T cells provided the cDNA or gDNA that made up the material.

Germline CDR1 reads MNHEY; CDR2 reads SVGAGI. Trimming removed 3 bases at V and 4 bases at J, with 9 bases between. The CDR3 has 13 amino acids. As handled by the study authors: From reference gene primer amplification, estimates of nucleated cell counts were derived. Here immunoSEQ multiplex PCR was the method, and the copy in TCRdb shows in-frame clones only, minus some. V and J calls and clone size are copied from that table; D and trimming were computed from the DNA. The sample shows about 190,000 clones, about 90% of them seen only once. The sequence derives from a man in his fifties with acute or convalescent COVID-19. This sequence joins TRBV6-5 and TRBJ2-5; D may be TRBD2 (5 bases). Sequences were obtained from peripheral blood. The CDR3 DNA sequence: TGTGCCAGCAGTTATCCTAGCCCAGAGACCCAGTACTTC. It specifies CASSYPSPETQYF.